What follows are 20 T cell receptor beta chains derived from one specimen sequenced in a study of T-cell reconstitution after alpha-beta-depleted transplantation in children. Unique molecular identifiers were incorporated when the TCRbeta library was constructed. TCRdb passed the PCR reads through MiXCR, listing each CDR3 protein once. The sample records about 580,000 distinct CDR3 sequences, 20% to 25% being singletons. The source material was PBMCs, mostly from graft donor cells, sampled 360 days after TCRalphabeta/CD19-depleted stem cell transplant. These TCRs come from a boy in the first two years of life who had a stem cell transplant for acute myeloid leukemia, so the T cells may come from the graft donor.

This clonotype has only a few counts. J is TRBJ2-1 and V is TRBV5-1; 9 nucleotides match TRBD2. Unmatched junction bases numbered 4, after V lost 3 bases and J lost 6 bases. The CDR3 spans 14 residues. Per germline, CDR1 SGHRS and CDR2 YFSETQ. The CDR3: CASSYRLAANEQFF. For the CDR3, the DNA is TGCGCCAGCAGCTACCGACTAGCGGCCAATGAGCAGTTCTTC.

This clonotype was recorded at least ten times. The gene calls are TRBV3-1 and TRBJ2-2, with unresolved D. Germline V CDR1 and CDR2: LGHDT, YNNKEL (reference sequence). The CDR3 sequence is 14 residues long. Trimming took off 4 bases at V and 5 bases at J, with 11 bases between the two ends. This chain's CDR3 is CASSRRATTGELFF. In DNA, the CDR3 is TGTGCCAGCAGCCGTCGGGCGACTACCGGGGAGCTGTTTTTT.

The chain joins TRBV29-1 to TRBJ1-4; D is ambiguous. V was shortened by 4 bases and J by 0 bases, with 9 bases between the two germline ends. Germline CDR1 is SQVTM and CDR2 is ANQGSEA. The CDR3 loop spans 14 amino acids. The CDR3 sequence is CSVGGVATNEKLFF. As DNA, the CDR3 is TGCAGCGTTGGGGGAGTGGCAACTAATGAAAAACTGTTTTTT.

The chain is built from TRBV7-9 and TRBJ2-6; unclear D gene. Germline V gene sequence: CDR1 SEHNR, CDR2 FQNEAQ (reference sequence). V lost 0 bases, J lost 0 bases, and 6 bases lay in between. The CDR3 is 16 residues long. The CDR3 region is CASSLARRSGANVLTF. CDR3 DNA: TGTGCCAGCAGCTTAGCCAGGCGCTCTGGGGCCAACGTCCTGACTTTC.

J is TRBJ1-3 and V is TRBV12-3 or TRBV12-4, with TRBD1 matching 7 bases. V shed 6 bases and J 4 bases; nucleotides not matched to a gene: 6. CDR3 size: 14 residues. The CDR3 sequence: CASSRDSQGNTIYF. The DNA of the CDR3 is TGTGCCAGCAGCCGGGACAGCCAGGGAAACACCATATATTTT.

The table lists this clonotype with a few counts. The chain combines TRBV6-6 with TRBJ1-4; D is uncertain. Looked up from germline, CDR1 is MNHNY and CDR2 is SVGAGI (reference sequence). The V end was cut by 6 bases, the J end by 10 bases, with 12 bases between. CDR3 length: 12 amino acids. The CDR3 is CASSLQRGKLFF. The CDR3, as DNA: TGTGCCAGCAGCCTTCAAAGAGGAAAACTGTTTTTT.

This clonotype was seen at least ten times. Here the CDR3 reads CATSKGYNEQFF. The CDR3 DNA reads as TGTGCCACCAGTAAGGGATACAATGAGCAGTTCTTC. The rearrangement joins TRBV24-1 to TRBJ2-1; unclear D gene. V lost 6 bases to trimming and J lost 4 bases, with 6 bases between them. CDR3 length: 12 residues. Germline V gives CDR1 KGHDR, CDR2 SFDVKD.

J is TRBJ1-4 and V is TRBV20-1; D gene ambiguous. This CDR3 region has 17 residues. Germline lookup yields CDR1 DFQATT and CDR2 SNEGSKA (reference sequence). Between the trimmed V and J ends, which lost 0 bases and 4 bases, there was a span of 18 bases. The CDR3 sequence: CSARDAKPRSGNEKLFF. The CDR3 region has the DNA TGCAGTGCTAGAGATGCGAAGCCCCGGAGTGGTAATGAAAAACTGTTTTTT.

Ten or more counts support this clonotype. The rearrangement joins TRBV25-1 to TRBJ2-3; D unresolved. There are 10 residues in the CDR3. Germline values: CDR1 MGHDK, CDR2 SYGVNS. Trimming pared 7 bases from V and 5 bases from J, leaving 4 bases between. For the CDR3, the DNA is TGTGCCAGCAAGCAAGATACGCAGTATTTT. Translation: CASKQDTQYF.

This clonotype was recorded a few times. The chain's CDR3 is CASSLIAGGSYEQYF. As DNA, the CDR3 is TGTGCCAGCAGTTTGATAGCGGGGGGGAGCTACGAGCAGTACTTC. The rearrangement uses TRBV7-2 and TRBJ2-7; TRBD2 matches 11 bases. CDR1 and CDR2 (germline): SGHTA, FQGNSA. This CDR3 is built from 15 residues. The trim removed 6 bases at V and 3 bases at J, leaving 7 bases unmatched.

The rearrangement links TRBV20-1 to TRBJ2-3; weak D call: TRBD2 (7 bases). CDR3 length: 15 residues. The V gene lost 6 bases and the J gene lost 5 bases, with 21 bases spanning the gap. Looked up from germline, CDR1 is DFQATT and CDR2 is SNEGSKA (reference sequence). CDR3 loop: CSAGRGAPEGDTQYF. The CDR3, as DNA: TGCAGTGCGGGCCGGGGGGCCCCAGAAGGAGATACGCAGTATTTT.

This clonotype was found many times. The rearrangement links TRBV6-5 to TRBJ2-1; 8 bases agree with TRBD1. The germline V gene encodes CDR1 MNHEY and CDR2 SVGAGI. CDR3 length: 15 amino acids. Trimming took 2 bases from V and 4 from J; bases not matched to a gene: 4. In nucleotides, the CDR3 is TGTGCCAGCAGTTACACCGGGACAGGATACAATGAGCAGTTCTTC. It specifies CASSYTGTGYNEQFF.

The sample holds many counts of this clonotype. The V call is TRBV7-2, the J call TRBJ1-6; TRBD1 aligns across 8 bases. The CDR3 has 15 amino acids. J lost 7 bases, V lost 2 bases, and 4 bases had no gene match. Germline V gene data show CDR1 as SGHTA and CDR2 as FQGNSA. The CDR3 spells CASSLQGAWNSPLHF. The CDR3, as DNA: TGTGCCAGCAGCTTACAGGGGGCTTGGAATTCACCCCTCCACTTT.

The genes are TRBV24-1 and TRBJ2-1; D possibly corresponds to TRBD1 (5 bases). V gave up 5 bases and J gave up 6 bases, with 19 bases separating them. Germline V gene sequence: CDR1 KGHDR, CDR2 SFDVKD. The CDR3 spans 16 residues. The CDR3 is CATSAATAKGINEQFF. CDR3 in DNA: TGTGCCACCAGTGCCGCGACAGCAAAGGGGATCAATGAGCAGTTCTTC.

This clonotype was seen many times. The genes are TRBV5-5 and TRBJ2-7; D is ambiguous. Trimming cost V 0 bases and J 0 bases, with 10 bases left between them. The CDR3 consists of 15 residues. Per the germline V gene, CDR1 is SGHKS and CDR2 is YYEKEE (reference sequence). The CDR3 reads CASSLVGESSYEQYF. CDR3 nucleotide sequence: TGTGCCAGCAGCTTGGTGGGCGAGAGCTCCTACGAGCAGTACTTC.

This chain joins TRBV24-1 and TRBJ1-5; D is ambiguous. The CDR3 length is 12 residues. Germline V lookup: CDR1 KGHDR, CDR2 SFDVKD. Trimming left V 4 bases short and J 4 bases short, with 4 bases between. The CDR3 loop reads CATSDWNQPQHF. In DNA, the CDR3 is TGTGCCACCAGTGACTGGAATCAGCCCCAGCATTTT.

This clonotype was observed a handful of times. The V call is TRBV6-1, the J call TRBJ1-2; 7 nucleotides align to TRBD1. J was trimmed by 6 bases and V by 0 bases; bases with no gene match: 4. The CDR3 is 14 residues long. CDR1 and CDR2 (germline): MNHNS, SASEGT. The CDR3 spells CASSEATGTHGYTF. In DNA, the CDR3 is TGTGCCAGCAGTGAAGCGACAGGGACCCATGGCTACACCTTC.

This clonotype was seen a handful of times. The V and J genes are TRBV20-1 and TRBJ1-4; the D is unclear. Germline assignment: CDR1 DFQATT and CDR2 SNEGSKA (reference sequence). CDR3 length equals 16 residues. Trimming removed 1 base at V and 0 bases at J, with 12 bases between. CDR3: CSARAMTSATNEKLFF. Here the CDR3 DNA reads TGCAGTGCTAGAGCCATGACCAGTGCAACTAATGAAAAACTGTTTTTT.

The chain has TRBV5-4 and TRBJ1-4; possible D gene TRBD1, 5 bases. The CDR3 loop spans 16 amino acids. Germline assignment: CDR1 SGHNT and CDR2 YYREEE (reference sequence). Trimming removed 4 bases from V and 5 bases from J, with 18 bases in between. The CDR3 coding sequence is TGTGCCAGCAGCGAAATCTACGGGACGGGGAATGAAAAACTGTTTTTT. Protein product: CASSEIYGTGNEKLFF. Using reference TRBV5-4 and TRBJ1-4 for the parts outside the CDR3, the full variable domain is ETGVTQSPTHLIKTRGQQVTLRCSSQSGHNTVSWYQQALGQGPQFIFQYYREEENGRGNFPPRFSGLQFPNYSSELNVNALELDDSALYLCASSEIYGTGNEKLFFGSGTQLSVL.

This CDR3 reads CASSYQNLASTHNEQFF. The CDR3 DNA sequence: TGTGCCAGCAGTTACCAAAACTTAGCTTCTACACACAATGAGCAGTTCTTC. The chain links TRBV6-2 or TRBV6-3 to TRBJ2-1; D is unresolved. Germline-derived CDR1 and CDR2 are MNHEY and SVGEGT. Trimming pared 2 bases from V and 5 bases from J, leaving 19 bases between. This CDR3 spans 17 amino acids.